This is a list of T cell receptor beta chains from one sample in a study of brain T cells in children with intractable seizures. TCRdb's table, derived via immunoSEQ multiplex PCR, lists solely in-frame clones and lacks some. Of 110,000 or so clones listed, around 94% are singletons. The sequencing used peripheral blood, collected at surgery. These receptors were taken from a boy under two years old with hemimegalencephaly and intractable seizures. Both conserved end residues are part of each CDR3. A D gene is named only where the DNA matches it firmly. Clone size is given for some rows only: seen once, a few or many times, or a class if the clone is expanded.

j_call: TRBJ2-3
clone_size: .
cdr3_length: 15
d_call: .
v_call: TRBV4-2
cdr3_nt: TGTGCCAGCCGCAAGTGGGGGCAGAACACAGATACGCAGTATTTT
cdr3_aa: CASRKWGQNTDTQYF

j_call: TRBJ2-6
clone_size: .
cdr3_length: 14
d_call: .
v_call: TRBV27
cdr3_nt: TGTGCCAGCGGGGAGAAATCTGGGGCCAACGTCCTGACTTTC
cdr3_aa: CASGEKSGANVLTF

j_call: TRBJ2-7
clone_size: .
cdr3_length: 15
d_call: TRBD2
v_call: TRBV3-1/TRBV3-2
cdr3_nt: TGTGCCAGCAGCCCACTAGCGGGAGGAGGGGGCGAGCAGTACTTC
cdr3_aa: CASSPLAGGGGEQYF

j_call: TRBJ1-5
clone_size: .
cdr3_length: 15
d_call: .
v_call: TRBV28
cdr3_nt: TGTGCCAGCAGTTTATCTTCAATCGCCAATCAGCCCCAGCATTTT
cdr3_aa: CASSLSSIANQPQHF

j_call: TRBJ2-3
clone_size: .
cdr3_length: 15
d_call: TRBD2
v_call: TRBV27
cdr3_nt: TGTGCCAGCAGATTCTTAGCGGGAGGGTCAGATACGCAGTATTTT
cdr3_aa: CASRFLAGGSDTQYF

j_call: TRBJ2-2
clone_size: .
cdr3_length: 15
d_call: .
v_call: TRBV19
cdr3_nt: TGTGCCAGTAGTATAGAGGGATCCCGGACCGGGGAGCTGTTTTTT
cdr3_aa: CASSIEGSRTGELFF

j_call: TRBJ1-2
clone_size: .
cdr3_length: 16
d_call: .
v_call: TRBV4-3
cdr3_nt: TGCGCCAGCAGCCAAGATTTCATCTGGGTTGGCTATGGCTACACCTTC
cdr3_aa: CASSQDFIWVGYGYTF

j_call: TRBJ1-5
clone_size: .
cdr3_length: 17
d_call: .
v_call: TRBV19
cdr3_nt: TGTGCCAGTAGTACCCTCCCGGCAGGCAGAAGCAATCAGCCCCAGCATTTT
cdr3_aa: CASSTLPAGRSNQPQHF

j_call: TRBJ1-5
clone_size: .
cdr3_length: 14
d_call: .
v_call: TRBV29-1
cdr3_nt: TGCAGCGTTGCCCCCGGCGGCGGCAATCAGCCCCAGCATTTT
cdr3_aa: CSVAPGGGNQPQHF

j_call: TRBJ2-7
clone_size: once
cdr3_length: 15
d_call: TRBD2
v_call: TRBV5-1
cdr3_nt: TGCGCCAGCAGCCCGGGACTACCAATTTCCTACGAGCAGTACTTC
cdr3_aa: CASSPGLPISYEQYF

j_call: TRBJ2-3
clone_size: .
cdr3_length: 11
d_call: .
v_call: TRBV20-1
cdr3_nt: TGCAGTGCTCGACGTACAGATACGCAGTATTTT
cdr3_aa: CSARRTDTQYF

j_call: TRBJ1-6
clone_size: .
cdr3_length: 14
d_call: .
v_call: TRBV6-5
cdr3_nt: TGTGCCAGCAGTCACAGGGCCCTTGGGGTGGCCCTCCACTTT
cdr3_aa: CASSHRALGVALHF

j_call: TRBJ2-2
clone_size: once
cdr3_length: 13
d_call: .
v_call: TRBV28
cdr3_nt: TGTGCCAGCAAAAGGGGGGGCACCGGGGAGCTGTTTTTT
cdr3_aa: CASKRGGTGELFF

j_call: TRBJ2-7
clone_size: .
cdr3_length: 15
d_call: TRBD2
v_call: TRBV6-1
cdr3_nt: TGTGCCAGCAGTGAATCCATAGCGGGGACCTACGAGCAGTACTTC
cdr3_aa: CASSESIAGTYEQYF

j_call: TRBJ2-4
clone_size: .
cdr3_length: 17
d_call: .
v_call: TRBV19
cdr3_nt: TGTGCCAGTAGTATTGAGCACTCCCCTCTAGCCAAAAACATTCAGTACTTC
cdr3_aa: CASSIEHSPLAKNIQYF

j_call: TRBJ2-7
clone_size: .
cdr3_length: 18
d_call: TRBD2
v_call: TRBV28
cdr3_nt: TGTGCCAGCAGTGCCAGGGGACCTAGCGGGCGGGGCACCTACGAGCAGTACTTC
cdr3_aa: CASSARGPSGRGTYEQYF

j_call: TRBJ2-1
clone_size: .
cdr3_length: 16
d_call: .
v_call: TRBV5-1
cdr3_nt: TGCGCCAGCAGCCCTAGGACTTCCCTCTCCTACAATGAGCAGTTCTTC
cdr3_aa: CASSPRTSLSYNEQFF

j_call: TRBJ2-2
clone_size: .
cdr3_length: 16
d_call: TRBD2
v_call: TRBV7-6
cdr3_nt: TGTGCCAGCAGCTTAGTAGCGGGAGAGGACACCGGGGAGCTGTTTTTT
cdr3_aa: CASSLVAGEDTGELFF

j_call: TRBJ2-2
clone_size: .
cdr3_length: 13
d_call: .
v_call: TRBV5-1
cdr3_nt: TGCGCCAGCAGCCTCACTTACACCGGGGAGCTGTTTTTT
cdr3_aa: CASSLTYTGELFF

j_call: TRBJ2-3
clone_size: .
cdr3_length: 16
d_call: TRBD2
v_call: TRBV5-1
cdr3_nt: TGCGCCAGCAGCTTGGCCGGTAGCGGGAGCACAGATACGCAGTATTTT
cdr3_aa: CASSLAGSGSTDTQYF

j_call: TRBJ2-3
clone_size: .
cdr3_length: 15
d_call: .
v_call: TRBV5-6
cdr3_nt: TGTGCCAGCAGCCCCCGAGTGGTAGGCGCAGATACGCAGTATTTT
cdr3_aa: CASSPRVVGADTQYF

j_call: TRBJ2-5
clone_size: .
cdr3_length: 16
d_call: .
v_call: TRBV7-7
cdr3_nt: TGTGCCAGCAGCTTACGACTCGGGACGCCGGTTCGGGACCAGTACTTC
cdr3_aa: CASSLRLGTPVRDQYF

j_call: TRBJ1-1
clone_size: .
cdr3_length: 15
d_call: TRBD1
v_call: TRBV28
cdr3_nt: TGTGCCAGCAGTCCAACAGGGGCGGGGGTCACTGAAGCTTTCTTT
cdr3_aa: CASSPTGAGVTEAFF

j_call: TRBJ2-3
clone_size: once
cdr3_length: 16
d_call: .
v_call: TRBV5-1
cdr3_nt: TGCGCCAGCAGCTTAACTCCAGGGAAGGAAACAGATACGCAGTATTTT
cdr3_aa: CASSLTPGKETDTQYF

j_call: TRBJ1-2
clone_size: .
cdr3_length: 17
d_call: .
v_call: TRBV13
cdr3_nt: TGTGCCAGCAGCCCCATGGCCCTTATTACAGGTCCTTATGGCTACACCTTC
cdr3_aa: CASSPMALITGPYGYTF

j_call: TRBJ2-5
clone_size: .
cdr3_length: 14
d_call: TRBD2
v_call: TRBV5-6
cdr3_nt: TGTGCCAGCAGCCGCTGGGGGGGGACAGAGACCCAGTACTTC
cdr3_aa: CASSRWGGTETQYF

j_call: TRBJ2-5
clone_size: once
cdr3_length: 13
d_call: .
v_call: TRBV5-1
cdr3_nt: TGCGCCAGCAGCTTGGTGGCAGAAGAGACCCAGTACTTC
cdr3_aa: CASSLVAEETQYF

j_call: TRBJ2-1
clone_size: .
cdr3_length: 14
d_call: TRBD2
v_call: TRBV28
cdr3_nt: TGTGCCAGCCGCCTGGGGGGGACCTACAATGAGCAGTTCTTC
cdr3_aa: CASRLGGTYNEQFF

j_call: TRBJ2-7
clone_size: once
cdr3_length: 14
d_call: TRBD1
v_call: TRBV5-5
cdr3_nt: TGTGCCAGCAGATCTCCGGGACAGGATTACGAGCAGTACTTC
cdr3_aa: CASRSPGQDYEQYF